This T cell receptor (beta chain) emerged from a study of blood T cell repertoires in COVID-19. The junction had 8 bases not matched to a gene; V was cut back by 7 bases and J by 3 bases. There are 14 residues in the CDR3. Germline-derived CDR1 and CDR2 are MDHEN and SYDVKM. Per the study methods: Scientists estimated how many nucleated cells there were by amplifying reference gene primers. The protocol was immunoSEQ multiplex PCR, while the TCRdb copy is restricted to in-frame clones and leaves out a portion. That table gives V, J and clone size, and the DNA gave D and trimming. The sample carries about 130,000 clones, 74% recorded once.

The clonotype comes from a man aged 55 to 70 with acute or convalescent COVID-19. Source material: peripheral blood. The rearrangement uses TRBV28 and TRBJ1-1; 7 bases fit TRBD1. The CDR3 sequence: CASTGTVVDTEAFF. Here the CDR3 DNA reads TGTGCCAGCACCGGGACAGTAGTGGACACTGAAGCTTTCTTT.